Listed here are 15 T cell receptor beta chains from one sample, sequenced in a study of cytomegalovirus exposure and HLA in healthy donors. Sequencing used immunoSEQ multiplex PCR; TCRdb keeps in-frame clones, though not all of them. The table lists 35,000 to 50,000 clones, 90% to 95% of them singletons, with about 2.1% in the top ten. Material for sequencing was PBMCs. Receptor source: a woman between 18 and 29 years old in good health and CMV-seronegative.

This chain's CDR3 is CASSLVREGTGELFF. The DNA of the CDR3 is TGCGCCAGCAGCTTGGTGCGGGAGGGCACCGGGGAGCTGTTTTTT. The chain combines TRBV5-1 with TRBJ2-2; TRBD2 agrees at 9 bases. Per the germline V gene, CDR1 is SGHRS and CDR2 is YFSETQ. There are 15 residues in the CDR3. J was trimmed by 4 bases and V by 0 bases; bases with no gene match: 1. The full variable domain, rest sourced from reference TRBV5-1 and TRBJ2-2, is KAGVTQTPRYLIKTRGQQVTLSCSPISGHRSVSWYQQTPGQGLQFLFEYFSETQRNKGNFPGRFSGRQFSNSRSEMNVSTLELGDSALYLCASSLVREGTGELFFGEGSRLTVL.

CDR3 residues: CASRQGVNYGYTF. In nucleotides, the CDR3 is TGTGCCAGCAGACAGGGGGTGAACTATGGCTACACCTTC. V usage is TRBV28 and J usage is TRBJ1-2, with 8 bases fitting TRBD1. The germline V gene has CDR1 MDHEN and CDR2 SYDVKM. Germline trimming cut 6 bases from V and 2 bases from J; bases unmatched to any gene: 2. The CDR3 loop spans 13 amino acids.

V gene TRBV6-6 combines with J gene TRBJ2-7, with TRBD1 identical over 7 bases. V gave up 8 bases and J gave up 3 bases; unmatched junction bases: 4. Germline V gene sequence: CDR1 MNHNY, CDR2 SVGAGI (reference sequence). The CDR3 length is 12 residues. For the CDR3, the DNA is TGTGCCAGCGGGCAGGGGGTCTACGAGCAGTACTTC. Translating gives CASGQGVYEQYF.

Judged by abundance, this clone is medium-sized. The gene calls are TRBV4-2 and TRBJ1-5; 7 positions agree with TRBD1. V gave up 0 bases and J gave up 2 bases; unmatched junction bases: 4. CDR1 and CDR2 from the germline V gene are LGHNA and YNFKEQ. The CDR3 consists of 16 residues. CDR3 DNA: TGTGCCAGCAGCCAAGATTTAGGGACAGGCAATCAGCCCCAGCATTTT. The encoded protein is CASSQDLGTGNQPQHF.

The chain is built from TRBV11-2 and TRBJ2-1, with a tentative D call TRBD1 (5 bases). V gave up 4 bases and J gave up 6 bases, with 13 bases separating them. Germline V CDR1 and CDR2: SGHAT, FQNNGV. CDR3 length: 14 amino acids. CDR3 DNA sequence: TGTGCCAGCAGCTCCTCGGCCACAGGCAATGAGCAGTTCTTC. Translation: CASSSSATGNEQFF.

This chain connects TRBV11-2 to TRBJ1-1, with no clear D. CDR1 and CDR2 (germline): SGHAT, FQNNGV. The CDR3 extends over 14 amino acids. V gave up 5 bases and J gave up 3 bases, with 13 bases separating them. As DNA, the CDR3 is TGTGCCAGCAGCCAAAGACTAGGCGACACTGAAGCTTTCTTT. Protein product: CASSQRLGDTEAFF.

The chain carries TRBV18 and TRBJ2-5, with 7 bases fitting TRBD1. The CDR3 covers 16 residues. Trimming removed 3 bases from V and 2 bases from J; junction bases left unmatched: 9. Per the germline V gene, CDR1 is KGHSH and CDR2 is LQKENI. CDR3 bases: TGTGCCAGCTCACCGGTTCGACAGGGCCAACAAGAGACCCAGTACTTC. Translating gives CASSPVRQGQQETQYF.

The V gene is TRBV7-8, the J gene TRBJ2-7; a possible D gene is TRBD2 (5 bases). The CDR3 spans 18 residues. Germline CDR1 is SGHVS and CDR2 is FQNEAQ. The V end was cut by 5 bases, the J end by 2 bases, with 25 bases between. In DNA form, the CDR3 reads TGTGCCAGCAGCCCCACACGAAGTGGGAGCGGAACCACCTACGAGCAGTACTTC. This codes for CASSPTRSGSGTTYEQYF.

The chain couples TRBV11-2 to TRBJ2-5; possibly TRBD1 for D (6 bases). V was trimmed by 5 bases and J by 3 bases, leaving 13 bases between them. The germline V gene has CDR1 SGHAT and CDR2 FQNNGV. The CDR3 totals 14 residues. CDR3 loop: CASSITGTKETQYF. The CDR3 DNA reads TGTGCCAGCAGCATCACAGGGACCAAAGAGACCCAGTACTTC.

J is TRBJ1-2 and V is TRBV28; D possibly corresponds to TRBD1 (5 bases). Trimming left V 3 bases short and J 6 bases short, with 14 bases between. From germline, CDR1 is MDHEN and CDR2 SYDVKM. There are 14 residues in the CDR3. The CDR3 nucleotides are TGTGCCAGCAGTTTGACAGAACCAAGGAATGGCTACACCTTC. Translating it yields CASSLTEPRNGYTF.

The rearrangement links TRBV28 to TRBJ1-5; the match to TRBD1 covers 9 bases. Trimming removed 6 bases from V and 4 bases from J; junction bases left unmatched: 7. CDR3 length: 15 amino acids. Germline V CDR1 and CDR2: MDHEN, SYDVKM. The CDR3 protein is CASSYRDRANQPQHF. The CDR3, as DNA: TGTGCCAGCAGCTACCGGGACAGGGCTAATCAGCCCCAGCATTTT.

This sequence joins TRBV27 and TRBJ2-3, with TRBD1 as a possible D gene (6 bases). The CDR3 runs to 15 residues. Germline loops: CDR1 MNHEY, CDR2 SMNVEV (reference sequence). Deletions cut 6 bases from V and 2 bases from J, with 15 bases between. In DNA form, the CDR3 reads TGTGCCAGCAGACTCAGGGGAGCTCTCACAGATACGCAGTATTTT. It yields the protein CASRLRGALTDTQYF.

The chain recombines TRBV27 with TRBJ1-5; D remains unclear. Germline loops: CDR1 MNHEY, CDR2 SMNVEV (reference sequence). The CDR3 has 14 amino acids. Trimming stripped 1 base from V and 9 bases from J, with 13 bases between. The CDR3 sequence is CASSLYKGDGPQHF. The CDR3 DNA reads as TGTGCCAGCAGTTTATATAAGGGAGACGGGCCCCAGCATTTT.

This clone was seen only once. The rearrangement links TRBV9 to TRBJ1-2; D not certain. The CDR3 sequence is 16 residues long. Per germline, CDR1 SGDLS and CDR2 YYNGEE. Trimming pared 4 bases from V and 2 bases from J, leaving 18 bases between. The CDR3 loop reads CASSSRLQFSNYGYTF. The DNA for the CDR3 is TGTGCCAGCAGCTCCCGTTTACAATTTTCGAACTATGGCTACACCTTC.

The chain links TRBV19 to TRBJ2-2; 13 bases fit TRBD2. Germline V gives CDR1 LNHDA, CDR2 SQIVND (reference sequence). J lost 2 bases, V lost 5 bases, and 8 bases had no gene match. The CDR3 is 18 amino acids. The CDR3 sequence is CASSVGTSGNLNTGELFF. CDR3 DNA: TGTGCCAGTAGTGTGGGGACTAGCGGGAACCTAAACACCGGGGAGCTGTTTTTT. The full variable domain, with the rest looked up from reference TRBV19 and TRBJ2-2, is DGGITQSPKYLFRKEGQNVTLSCEQNLNHDAMYWYRQDPGQGLRLIYYSQIVNDFQKGDIAEGYSVSREKKESFPLTVTSAQKNPTAFYLCASSVGTSGNLNTGELFFGEGSRLTVL.